This is a list of T cell receptor beta chains from one sample in a study of cytomegalovirus exposure and HLA in healthy donors. Some clones are missing from TCRdb's copy, which holds only in-frame ones; the method was immunoSEQ multiplex PCR. The sample includes 130,000 or so clones, approximately 71% seen only once; the top ten take over 0.8%. Material for sequencing was PBMCs. The receptors stem from a woman in her sixties or seventies in good health and CMV-seronegative. The CDR3 runs from the conserved cysteine through the conserved F or W.

V gene,CDR3 protein
TRBV27,CASSLGTSGTPVGEQYF
TRBV15,CATSREQGPQETQYF
TRBV5-3,CARSSHIKGTEIPYNSPLHF
TRBV10-2,CASRGLAGGGEQYF
TRBV6-5,CASSTLAVNTEAFF
TRBV5-1,CASSLVQGSADTQYF
TRBV6-1,CASSGLGGQPQHF
TRBV30,CAWSVRLAEYEQYF
TRBV19,CASSIGGGYTF
TRBV6-4,CASSLGRGSYNEQFF
TRBV5-1,CASSPLQGDSYNSPLHF
TRBV7-6,CASIPTGGRNEKLFF
TRBV7-8,CASSFRDTYNEQFF
TRBV5-1,CASSLVGGEQYF
TRBV5-1,CASSPSTSNTGELFF
TRBV5-1,CATALLAGGPPYNEQFF
TRBV30,CAWSLRQGSTGELFF
TRBV7-6,CASRTQGSTDTQYF
TRBV28,CATLPGANYGYTF
TRBV28,CASSAGLGFAEAFF
TRBV28,CASTPPTGVGYTF
TRBV30,CAWSGDDSGSDTQYF
TRBV5-1,CASSYTSGGQETQYF
TRBV5-1,CASSPGGTRTPYEQYF
TRBV18,CASSPSGFRGNTGELFF
TRBV5-1,CASSLRAAGDTGELFF
TRBV5-4,CASSLAGSARGETQYF
TRBV5-6,CASSLVGQGTQETQYF
TRBV28,CASTPGSSGTSSSYNEQFF
TRBV5-1,CASRLGVSNTEAFF
TRBV10-2,CASRGWDRGAYGYTF
TRBV6-1,CASSTGRDTEAFF
TRBV5-1,CASSFDRGETQYF
TRBV4-1,CASSQDHGIAKNIQYF
TRBV19,CASRPQGEGKNIQYF
TRBV30,CAWSMENNQPQHF
TRBV29-1,CSVNPSGTVKETQYF
TRBV11-2,CASSFGDRGIEAFF
TRBV27,CASSLSAGGAYNEQFF
TRBV25-1,CASSEGETSGSWTDTQYF
TRBV7-3,CASRGRPGLAGGSYNEQFF
TRBV5-1,CASTATAANTEAFF
TRBV6-6,CASSLTGSIYGYTF
TRBV20-1,CSAASRGGYTF
TRBV28,CASNSGGVADTQYF
TRBV28,CASSLEGLTYEQYF
TRBV10-2,CASSELGAIGANVLTF
TRBV7-8,CASSLGTGFGGEQYF
TRBV6-5,CASRYIAGNEQFF
TRBV4-1,CASSQAGLAGADTQYF
TRBV9,CASSVEGGLYTEAFF
TRBV5-1,CASSSGTSDHNEQFF
TRBV7-2,CASSLRTSGHNEQFF
TRBV7-3,CASRPDQGNTIYF
TRBV6-6,CASSPIGQGGNQPQHF
TRBV10-3,CAINLAGGFNGEQYF